The subject of this entry is one T cell receptor (beta chain). Its cognate antigen has yet to be identified. Per-nucleotide qualities are absent, and no much larger clonotype sits a single base away. The collaborating institutions used their own protocols to collect whole blood in K2EDTA tubes. For TCRbeta analysis, collaborators shipped samples as frozen whole blood, isolated PBMCs, or DNA extracted from either of those sample types. The data stem from a study of blood T cell repertoires in COVID-19 (dated by TCRdb to about 2020). For the study in its entirety: Collaborator samples came from the United States, Italy and Spain and covered acute and convalescent phases of COVID-19. The prospective study material was composed of cDNA or gDNA derived from T cells, B-cell-depleted T cells, or PBMCs. Subjects who had been exposed to COVID-19, were actively infected with it, or had recovered from it provided the deeply sampled blood TCRbeta repertoires that made up the dataset. A freely available public database, intended as a resource for researchers studying the immune response to SARS-CoV-2, is where the repertoires were released. The samples were drawn from the first 160 participants of the ongoing ImmuneRACE study and from over 950 subjects provided by 6 global collaborators. Sample metadata almost always included a de-identified subject ID, COVID-19 status, age in years and sex. HLA class I and class II types, where available, came from metadata supplied by the sample provider rather than from assay-based typing.

The immunoSEQ Assay, a bias-controlled multiplex PCR, was used to amplify TCRbeta CDR3 regions from genomic DNA. As for how the authors treated the data: Within the assay, amplification of reference gene primers was used to estimate how many nucleated cells each sample contained. To quantify the absolute abundance of each unique TCRbeta CDR3 rearrangement, sequence reads were collapsed and filtered. For each sample, productive Simpson clonality was calculated as the square root of Simpson's diversity index across productive rearrangements. This immuneACCESS table, as held by TCRdb, lists in-frame sequences with V and J called but not all clones. Of the missing ones, under half trace to an unresolved V gene in checked studies; the others have no known cause. V and J calls and clone size are as listed in that table; D and trimming were resolved from the DNA. This sample has under 50,000 clones in its table, and roughly four fifths of those were observed once. The ten largest clonotypes hold roughly 7% of the sample.

Summary of the overall study and its limitations: Clinical and demographic metadata were provided uncurated, with the amount varying by source and participant.

The CDR3, cysteine through phenylalanine, is 16 amino acids long. The sequence is cut down to CDR3 DNA, 48 bases in frame from base 1. CDR1 and CDR2, looked up from the germline V gene, are SGDLS and YYNGEE. Unmatched junction bases come to 6, with V trimmed by 1 base and J by 6 bases. The sequence derives from a man in his forties with acute or convalescent COVID-19. This chain joins TRBV9 to TRBJ2-2, and 10 junction bases match TRBD1. Sequencing was carried out using peripheral blood. The CDR3 region reads CASSVLPGQGSGELFF. The DNA is as follows: TGTGCCAGCAGCGTACTCCCGGGACAGGGGTCCGGGGAGCTGTTTTTT.